Reported below is one T cell receptor (beta chain). This CDR3 is built from 14 residues. Germline CDR1 SEHNR, CDR2 FQNEAQ (reference sequence). Trimming took off 7 bases at V and 3 bases at J, with 15 bases between the two ends. None of the included patients had other autoimmune diseases, uncontrolled infections, pregnancy or lactation, as these led to exclusion. RNA transcripts provided the template for amplifying TCR beta CDR3 regions. HTBI-primed first-round RT-PCR preceded second-round multiplex PCR. MiXCR, applied by TCRdb to the multiplex PCR reads, yields one record per CDR3 protein. The data show hundreds of thousands of distinct CDR3 sequences, roughly 39% seen once. These data belong to a study of Graves' ophthalmopathy and Graves' hyperthyroidism.

The V call is TRBV7-9, the J call TRBJ1-2, with a possible D match to TRBD1 (5 bases). The sequenced sample was peripheral blood. The clonotype comes from an adult man with Graves' ophthalmopathy. CDR3 coding DNA: TGTGCCAGCACTAACGGGGCAGGGTACTATGGCTACACCTTC. Encoded protein: CASTNGAGYYGYTF.